What follows are 32 T cell receptor beta chains derived from one specimen sequenced in a study of patients and donors after allogeneic stem cell transplantation. TCRdb independently ran MiXCR on the RT-PCR reads; one entry per CDR3 protein. The sample lists about a million distinct CDR3 sequences, roughly 18% occurring once. Sequenced sample: blood, either unsorted or a sorted T cell fraction (not recorded which). Source of these receptors: a human donor who was either an allogeneic HSCT recipient or a stem cell or donor lymphocyte infusion donor (not recorded which). It is not recorded whose cells these are; they may come from a transplant donor.

The rearrangement uses TRBV24-1 and TRBJ2-3; D is possibly TRBD2 (6 bases). The V end lost 3 bases, the J end lost 6 bases, and 18 bases lay between the germline ends. CDR1 and CDR2 (germline): KGHDR, SFDVKD. The CDR3 spans 16 residues. CDR3 coding DNA: TGTGCCACCAGTGATACCCGGACGGGCCGGGGGGATACGCAGTATTTT. This codes for CATSDTRTGRGDTQYF.

This clonotype occurred a few times. This chain links TRBV19 with TRBJ1-4; no firm D call. The CDR3 is 15 amino acids. The V and J ends lost 3 bases and 3 bases respectively, with 11 bases between them. Germline CDR1 is LNHDA and CDR2 is SQIVND (reference sequence). The CDR3 region has the DNA TGTGCCAGTAGTATCTCGGGCAGGCCTAATGAAAAACTGTTTTTT. It specifies CASSISGRPNEKLFF.

The gene calls are TRBV20-1 and TRBJ2-2, with unresolved D. Germline loops: CDR1 DFQATT, CDR2 SNEGSKA (reference sequence). The CDR3 has 15 residues. V lost 3 bases and J 3 bases, leaving 14 bases between the germline ends. The CDR3 DNA reads as TGCAGTGCTAGTAATTTGACGGCGTACACCGGGGAGCTGTTTTTT. It translates to CSASNLTAYTGELFF.

The rearrangement uses TRBV5-8 and TRBJ1-1; D is ambiguous. There are 16 residues in the CDR3. Germline CDR1 and CDR2: SGHTS and YDEGEE. V was shortened by 0 bases and J by 1 base, with 13 bases between the two germline ends. The CDR3 protein is CASSLEVGRPNTEAFF. CDR3 bases: TGTGCCAGCAGCTTGGAGGTAGGCAGACCGAACACTGAAGCTTTCTTT.

This clonotype came up a few times. This chain links TRBV5-1 with TRBJ1-1, with a possible D match to TRBD1 (5 bases). Germline CDR1 is SGHRS and CDR2 is YFSETQ. The CDR3 is made up of 15 amino acids. V lost 0 bases, J lost 3 bases, and 12 bases lay in between. CDR3 coding DNA: TGCGCCAGCAGCTTGGAACCGGGGCCCCACACTGAAGCTTTCTTT. Translating gives CASSLEPGPHTEAFF.

This clonotype was seen a single time. The rearrangement links TRBV9 to TRBJ2-2, with 10 positions matching TRBD2. The trim removed 0 bases at V and 5 bases at J, leaving 4 bases unmatched. Germline CDR1 reads SGDLS; CDR2 reads YYNGEE. This CDR3 spans 16 amino acids. The CDR3: CASSVVAGGTTGELFF. The CDR3 nucleotides are TGTGCCAGCAGCGTAGTAGCGGGGGGAACTACCGGGGAGCTGTTTTTT.

The chain recombines TRBV5-1 with TRBJ1-1; D unclear. This CDR3 has 13 residues. Germline V gene data show CDR1 as SGHRS and CDR2 as YFSETQ. The V end was cut by 5 bases, the J end by 1 base, with 9 bases between. The CDR3, as DNA: TGCGCCAGCAGACGTCAGACGAACACTGAAGCTTTCTTT. Its protein is CASRRQTNTEAFF.

This clonotype was seen at least ten times. The CDR3 sequence: CSVPASYNEQFF. In DNA form, the CDR3 reads TGCAGCGTTCCAGCTAGCTACAATGAGCAGTTCTTC. The chain links TRBV29-1 to TRBJ2-1, with D hard to call. V lost 5 bases and J lost 3, with 8 bases in between. In germline, CDR1 is SQVTM, CDR2 ANQGSEA. The CDR3 is made up of 12 amino acids.

This clonotype was counted between two and nine times. The genes are TRBV20-1 and TRBJ2-1, with a tentative D call TRBD1 (6 bases). Trimming pared 0 bases from V and 0 bases from J, leaving 9 bases between. The germline CDR1 and CDR2 sequences are DFQATT and SNEGSKA (reference sequence). The length of the CDR3 is 15 residues. The CDR3 spells CSARDTGSSYNEQFF. The CDR3 DNA is TGCAGTGCTAGAGACACAGGGAGCTCCTACAATGAGCAGTTCTTC.

This clonotype was seen more than once but under ten times. The CDR3 region is CASSQRRGRYTEAFF. The CDR3 DNA sequence: TGCGCCAGCAGCCAAAGGAGGGGGCGGTACACTGAAGCTTTCTTT. The V gene is TRBV4-3, the J gene TRBJ1-1, with 7 bases identical to TRBD1. Germline V gene lookup returns CDR1 LGHNA and CDR2 YSLEER. This CDR3 is built from 15 residues. The junction had 6 bases not matched to a gene; V was cut back by 2 bases and J by 3 bases.

This clonotype was counted between two and nine times. The rearrangement uses TRBV5-1 and TRBJ1-3; 9 nucleotides line up with TRBD1. J gave up 1 base and V 0 bases, and 2 bases lay outside the gene matches. Germline loops: CDR1 SGHRS, CDR2 YFSETQ. The CDR3 sequence is 16 residues long. The CDR3 sequence: CASSLDGQGSGNTIYF. The CDR3 nucleotides read TGCGCCAGCAGCTTGGACGGACAGGGGTCTGGAAACACCATATATTTT. Together with reference TRBV5-1 and TRBJ1-3, the CDR3 gives the full variable domain: KAGVTQTPRYLIKTRGQQVTLSCSPISGHRSVSWYQQTPGQGLQFLFEYFSETQRNKGNFPGRFSGRQFSNSRSEMNVSTLELGDSALYLCASSLDGQGSGNTIYFGEGSWLTVV.

The chain combines TRBV5-4 with TRBJ2-1; the match to TRBD2 covers 13 bases. After removal of 4 bases from V and 6 bases from J, the junction contained 7 bases not matched to a gene. This CDR3 has 16 residues. Looked up from germline, CDR1 is SGHNT and CDR2 is YYREEE (reference sequence). The CDR3 is CASSGTSGTVSNEQFF. In nucleotides, the CDR3 is TGTGCCAGCAGCGGGACTAGCGGGACGGTTAGCAATGAGCAGTTCTTC.

This clonotype appeared a single time. The V gene is TRBV4-3, the J gene TRBJ2-1, with D possibly TRBD2 on 5 matching bases. The CDR3 has 18 residues. The germline V and J ends were trimmed by 1 base and 5 bases, with 21 bases remaining between them. CDR1 and CDR2 from the germline V gene are LGHNA and YSLEER. As DNA, the CDR3 is TGCGCCAGCAGCCAAGGTTCCGGGATTGGTACAATCGACAATGAGCAGTTCTTC. It specifies CASSQGSGIGTIDNEQFF.

This chain connects TRBV14 to TRBJ2-7; the match to TRBD1 covers 9 bases. CDR1 and CDR2 (germline): SGHDN, FVKESK. This CDR3 region has 16 residues. V trimming: 1 base; J trimming: 5 bases; junction bases outside the gene matches: 9. For the CDR3, the DNA is TGTGCCAGCAGCCAAGTACGGGGACAGGGTGTACACGAGCAGTACTTC. It codes for CASSQVRGQGVHEQYF.

This clonotype was seen a handful of times. The genes are TRBV5-1 and TRBJ2-7; D is unresolved. Germline values: CDR1 SGHRS, CDR2 YFSETQ. V gave up 7 bases and J gave up 1 base, with 3 bases separating them. The CDR3 is 10 residues long. CDR3 sequence (DNA): TGCGCCAGCCAATCCTACGAGCAGTACTTC. This translates into CASQSYEQYF.

At least ten counts were recorded for this clonotype. The chain joins TRBV12-3 or TRBV12-4 to TRBJ2-2; tentatively, D is TRBD1 (5 bases). This CDR3 has 13 residues. Trimming left V 3 bases short and J 7 bases short, with 9 bases between. This CDR3 is CASSFRGYGELFF. The CDR3 bases are TGTGCCAGCAGTTTTAGGGGTTACGGGGAGCTGTTTTTT.

In its sample, this clonotype was seen a few times. The chain joins TRBV7-8 to TRBJ2-7; tentative D call: TRBD2 (6 bases). The V end was cut by 2 bases, the J end by 4 bases, with 12 bases between. The CDR3 contains 14 residues. CDR1 and CDR2 (germline): SGHVS, FQNEAQ. The CDR3 loop reads CASSLFGSGYEQYF. DNA for the CDR3: TGTGCCAGCAGCTTATTTGGTAGCGGATACGAGCAGTACTTC.

V is TRBV4-1 and J is TRBJ2-5; 11 positions match TRBD2. Germline CDR1 is MGHRA and CDR2 is YSYEKL. CDR3 length equals 18 residues. The ends lost 1 base at V and 3 bases at J; junction bases unmatched: 10. The CDR3 loop is CASSQAMGLLAGEETQYF. CDR3 nucleotide sequence: TGCGCCAGCAGCCAAGCTATGGGCCTACTAGCGGGGGAAGAGACCCAGTACTTC.

The chain employs TRBV29-1 and TRBJ2-1; 8 nucleotides match TRBD2. Germline-derived CDR1 and CDR2 are SQVTM and ANQGSEA. The CDR3 runs to 15 residues. Trimming removed 6 bases from V and 5 bases from J; junction bases left unmatched: 12. DNA of the CDR3: TGCAGCGTCGGGAGGGGATTAGCGGCTAACAATGAGCAGTTCTTC. The encoded protein is CSVGRGLAANNEQFF.

This clonotype has only a few counts. This chain uses TRBV30 with TRBJ1-6, with 8 bases fitting TRBD1. This CDR3 is built from 14 residues. Germline lookup yields CDR1 GTSNPN and CDR2 SVGIG (reference sequence). J gave up 10 bases and V 2 bases, and 7 bases lay outside the gene matches. CDR3 sequence (DNA): TGTGCCTGGAGTCGGACAGGGCTGGACTCACCCCTCCACTTT. Translated, it gives CAWSRTGLDSPLHF.

The rearrangement uses TRBV6-1 and TRBJ2-5; the match to TRBD1 covers 7 bases. The CDR3 is 15 amino acids. From germline, CDR1 is MNHNS and CDR2 SASEGT. Trimming removed 5 bases from V and 2 bases from J; junction bases left unmatched: 8. The CDR3 here is CASSHGTERQETQYF. The CDR3 nucleotides are TGTGCCAGCAGTCACGGGACAGAGCGTCAAGAGACCCAGTACTTC.

At least ten counts were recorded for this clonotype. The chain employs TRBV7-9 and TRBJ2-7; 8 bases align to TRBD1. The junction had 9 bases not matched to a gene; V was cut back by 8 bases and J by 6 bases. The CDR3 is made up of 13 amino acids. Per germline, CDR1 SEHNR and CDR2 FQNEAQ (reference sequence). The DNA for the CDR3 is TGTGCCAGCGCCGGGACAGGTGGGGTCGAGCAGTACTTC. It is translated as CASAGTGGVEQYF.

The rearrangement uses TRBV11-2 and TRBJ2-1; perhaps TRBD2 as D (6 bases). Between the trimmed V and J ends, which lost 5 bases and 4 bases, there was a span of 15 bases. This CDR3 comprises 15 residues. Germline CDR1 is SGHAT and CDR2 is FQNNGV. CDR3 region: CASSPTRGPYNEQFF. The CDR3 DNA sequence: TGTGCCAGCAGCCCGACTAGGGGTCCTTACAATGAGCAGTTCTTC.

The J gene is TRBJ1-4, the V gene TRBV9, with TRBD1 as a possible D gene (6 bases). The CDR3 consists of 15 residues. Germline loops: CDR1 SGDLS, CDR2 YYNGEE. The V end lost 5 bases, the J end lost 8 bases, and 19 bases lay between the germline ends. In DNA form, the CDR3 reads TGTGCCAGCAGAGGACTCAGGGGACCGAGCGAAAAACTGTTTTTT. Translating gives CASRGLRGPSEKLFF.

This sequence joins TRBV29-1 and TRBJ2-7, with D possibly matching TRBD2 (6 bases). The V and J ends lost 4 bases and 2 bases respectively, with 9 bases between them. The CDR3 spans 12 residues. Germline V CDR1 and CDR2: SQVTM, ANQGSEA. The CDR3 protein is CSVVGGTYEQYF. The CDR3 nucleotides read TGCAGCGTTGTAGGCGGGACCTACGAGCAGTACTTC.

This clonotype was seen a few times. The rearrangement uses TRBV12-3 or TRBV12-4 and TRBJ1-1; no firm D call. V lost 0 bases to trimming and J lost 6 bases, with 5 bases between them. The CDR3 spans 12 residues. Written as DNA, the CDR3 is TGTGCCAGCAGTTTAGCGTTAGCTGAAGCTTTCTTT. As protein: CASSLALAEAFF.

The chain links TRBV5-1 to TRBJ2-3; D is undetermined. Looked up from germline, CDR1 is SGHRS and CDR2 is YFSETQ. With 4 bases removed from V and 4 bases from J, the gap between germline ends came to 10 bases. This CDR3 is 13 amino acids long. CDR3 region: CASSPRSPDTQYF. The CDR3, as DNA: TGCGCCAGCAGCCCCCGATCCCCAGATACGCAGTATTTT.

The chain employs TRBV7-8 and TRBJ2-5, with 7 bases matching TRBD2. Looked up from germline, CDR1 is SGHVS and CDR2 is FQNEAQ. J lost 2 bases, V lost 5 bases, and 11 bases had no gene match. This CDR3 contains 16 residues. CDR3 residues: CASSLRSGRLQETQYF. For the CDR3, the DNA is TGTGCCAGCAGCCTCCGTAGCGGGCGATTACAAGAGACCCAGTACTTC.

This clonotype was seen many times. The rearrangement uses TRBV12-3 or TRBV12-4 and TRBJ2-7; 7 bases line up with TRBD1. The CDR3 contains 14 residues. The junction had 7 bases not matched to a gene; V was cut back by 3 bases and J by 5 bases. The chain's CDR3 is CASSFRQGSNEQYF. CDR3 coding DNA: TGTGCCAGCAGTTTTCGACAGGGTAGCAACGAGCAGTACTTC.

This sequence joins TRBV2 and TRBJ2-5, with TRBD2 matching 13 bases. V shed 6 bases, J shed 6 bases, and the junction held 4 bases outside the gene matches. Germline assignment: CDR1 SNHLY and CDR2 FYNNEI. The CDR3 length is 14 residues. This CDR3 reads CASRTSGGIKTQYF. The CDR3 region has the DNA TGTGCCAGCAGGACTAGCGGGGGGATAAAGACCCAGTACTTC.

This clonotype has just a few counts. The chain has TRBV11-2 and TRBJ2-2; possible D gene TRBD1, 6 bases. CDR3 length equals 15 residues. CDR1 is SGHAT, CDR2 FQNNGV, per germline. Deletions cut 5 bases from V and 7 bases from J, with 17 bases between. The CDR3 region is CASSLKQGRGGELFF. The CDR3 DNA reads TGTGCCAGCAGCCTCAAACAGGGACGGGGCGGGGAGCTGTTTTTT.

J is TRBJ1-2 and V is TRBV30, with D maybe TRBD1 (5 bases). CDR3 length equals 15 residues. Trimming stripped 0 bases from V and 5 bases from J, with 16 bases between. The germline gives CDR1 GTSNPN, CDR2 SVGIG (reference sequence). The CDR3 coding sequence is TGTGCCTGGAGTGTGTATGGGGGTGGCCTTTATGGCTACACCTTC. It codes for CAWSVYGGGLYGYTF.